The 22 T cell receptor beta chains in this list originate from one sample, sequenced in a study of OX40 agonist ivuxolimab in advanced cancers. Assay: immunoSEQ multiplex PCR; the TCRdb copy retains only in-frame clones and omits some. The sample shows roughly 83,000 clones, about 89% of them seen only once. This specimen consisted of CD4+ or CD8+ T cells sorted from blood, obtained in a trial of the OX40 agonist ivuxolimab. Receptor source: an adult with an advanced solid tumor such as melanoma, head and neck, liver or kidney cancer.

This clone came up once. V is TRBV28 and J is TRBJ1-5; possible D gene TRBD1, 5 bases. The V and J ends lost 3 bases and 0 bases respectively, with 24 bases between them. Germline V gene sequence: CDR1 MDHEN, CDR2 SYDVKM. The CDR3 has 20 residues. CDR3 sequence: CASSFPWGGPPTYSNQPQHF. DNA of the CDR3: TGTGCCAGCAGTTTCCCGTGGGGGGGACCCCCGACTTATAGCAATCAGCCCCAGCATTTT.

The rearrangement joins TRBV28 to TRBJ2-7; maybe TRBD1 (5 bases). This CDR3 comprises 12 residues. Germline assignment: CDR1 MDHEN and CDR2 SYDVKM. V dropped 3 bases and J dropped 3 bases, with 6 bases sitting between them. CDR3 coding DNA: TGTGCCAGCAGTTTTCAGGGCTACGAGCAGTACTTC. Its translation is CASSFQGYEQYF.

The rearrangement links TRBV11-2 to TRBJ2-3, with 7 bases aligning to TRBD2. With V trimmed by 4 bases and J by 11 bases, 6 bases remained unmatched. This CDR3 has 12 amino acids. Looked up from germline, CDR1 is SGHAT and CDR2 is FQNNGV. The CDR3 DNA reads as TGTGCCAGCAGCTCCTCGGCGGGGGAGCAGTATTTT. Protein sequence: CASSSSAGEQYF. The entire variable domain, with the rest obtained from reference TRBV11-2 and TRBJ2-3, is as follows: EAGVAQSPRYKIIEKRQSVAFWCNPISGHATLYWYQQILGQGPKLLIQFQNNGVVDDSQLPKDRFSAERLKGVDSTLKIQPAKLEDSAVYLCASSSSAGEQYFGPGTRLTVL.

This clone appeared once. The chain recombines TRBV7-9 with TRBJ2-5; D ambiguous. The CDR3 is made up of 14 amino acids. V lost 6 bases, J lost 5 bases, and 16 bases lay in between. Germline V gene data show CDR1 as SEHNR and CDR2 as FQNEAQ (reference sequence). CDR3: CASRGPPLWETQYF. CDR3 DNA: TGTGCCAGCAGAGGCCCCCCGTTGTGGGAGACCCAGTACTTC.

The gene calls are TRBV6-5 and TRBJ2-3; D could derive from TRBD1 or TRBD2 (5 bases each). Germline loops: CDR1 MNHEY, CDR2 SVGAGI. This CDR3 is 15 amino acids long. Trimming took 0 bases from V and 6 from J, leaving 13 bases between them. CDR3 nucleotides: TGTGCCAGCAGTTACTCGTACGGGGCTTCGGATACGCAGTATTTT. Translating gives CASSYSYGASDTQYF.

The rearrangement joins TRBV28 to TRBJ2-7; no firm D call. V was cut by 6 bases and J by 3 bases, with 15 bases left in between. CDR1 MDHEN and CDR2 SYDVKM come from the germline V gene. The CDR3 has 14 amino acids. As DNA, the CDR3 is TGTGCCAGCAGCCCGGACGGAATTCTCTACGAGCAGTACTTC. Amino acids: CASSPDGILYEQYF. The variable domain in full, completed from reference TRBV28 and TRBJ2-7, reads DVKVTQSSRYLVKRTGEKVFLECVQDMDHENMFWYRQDPGLGLRLIYFSYDVKMKEKGDIPEGYSVSREKKERFSLILESASTNQTSMYLCASSPDGILYEQYFGPGTRLTVT.

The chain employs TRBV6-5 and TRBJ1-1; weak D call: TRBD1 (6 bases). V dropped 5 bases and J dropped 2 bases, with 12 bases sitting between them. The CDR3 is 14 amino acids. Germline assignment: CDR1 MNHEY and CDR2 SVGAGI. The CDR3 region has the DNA TGTGCCAGCAGTCAACAGGGCTTAAACACTGAAGCTTTCTTT. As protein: CASSQQGLNTEAFF.

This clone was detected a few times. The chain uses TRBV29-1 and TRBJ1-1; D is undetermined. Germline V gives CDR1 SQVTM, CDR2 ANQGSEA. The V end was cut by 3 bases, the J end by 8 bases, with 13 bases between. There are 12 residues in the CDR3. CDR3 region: CSVDNGVDEAFF. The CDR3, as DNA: TGCAGCGTTGATAATGGAGTCGACGAAGCTTTCTTT. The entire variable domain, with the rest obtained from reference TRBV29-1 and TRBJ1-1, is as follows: SAVISQKPSRDICQRGTSLTIQCQVDSQVTMMFWYRQQPGQSLTLIATANQGSEATYESGFVIDKFPISRPNLTFSTLTVSNMSPEDSSIYLCSVDNGVDEAFFGQGTRLTVV.

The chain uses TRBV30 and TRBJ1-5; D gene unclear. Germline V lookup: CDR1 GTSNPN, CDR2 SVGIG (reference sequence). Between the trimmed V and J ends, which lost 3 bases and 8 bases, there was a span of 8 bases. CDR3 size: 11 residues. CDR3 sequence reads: CAWRGWEPQHF. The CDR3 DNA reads TGTGCCTGGAGAGGCTGGGAGCCCCAGCATTTT. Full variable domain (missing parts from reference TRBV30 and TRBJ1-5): SQTIHQWPATLVQPVGSPLSLECTVEGTSNPNLYWYRQAAGRGLQLLFYSVGIGQISSEVPQNLSASRPQDRQFILSSKKLLLSDSGFYLCAWRGWEPQHFGDGTRLSIL.

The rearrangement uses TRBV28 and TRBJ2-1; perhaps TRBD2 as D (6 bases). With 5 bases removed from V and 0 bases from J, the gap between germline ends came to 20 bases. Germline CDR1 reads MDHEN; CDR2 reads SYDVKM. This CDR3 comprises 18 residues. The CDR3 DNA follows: TGTGCCAGCAGTACCCCCCGGGTGGCGGGAAGCTCCTACAATGAGCAGTTCTTC. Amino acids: CASSTPRVAGSSYNEQFF.

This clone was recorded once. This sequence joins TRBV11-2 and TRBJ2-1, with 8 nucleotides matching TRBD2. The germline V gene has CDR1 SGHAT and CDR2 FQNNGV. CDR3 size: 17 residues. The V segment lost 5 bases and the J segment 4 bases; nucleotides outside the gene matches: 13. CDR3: CASSESSGGEQYNEQFF. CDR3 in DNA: TGTGCCAGCAGCGAATCCAGCGGGGGTGAACAATACAATGAGCAGTTCTTC.

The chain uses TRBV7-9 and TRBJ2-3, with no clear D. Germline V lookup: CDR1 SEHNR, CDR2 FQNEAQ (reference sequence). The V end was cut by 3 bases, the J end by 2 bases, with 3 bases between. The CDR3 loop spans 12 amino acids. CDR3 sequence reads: CASSLATDTQYF. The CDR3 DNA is TGTGCCAGCAGCTTGGCCACAGATACGCAGTATTTT.

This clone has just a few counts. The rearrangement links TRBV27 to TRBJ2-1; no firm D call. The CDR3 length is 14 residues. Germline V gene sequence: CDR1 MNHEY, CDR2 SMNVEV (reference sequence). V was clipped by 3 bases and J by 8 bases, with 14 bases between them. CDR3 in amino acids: CASSLISPDDEQFF. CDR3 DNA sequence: TGTGCCAGCAGTTTGATATCCCCGGACGATGAGCAGTTCTTC.

As DNA, the CDR3 is TGTGCCAGCAGCTCACAAGAGACCCAGTACTTC. The encoded protein is CASSSQETQYF. The chain joins TRBV11-3 to TRBJ2-5; D unresolved. Looked up from germline, CDR1 is SGHNT and CDR2 is YENEEA. Deletions cut 4 bases from V and 2 bases from J, with 2 bases between. The CDR3 is 11 residues long.

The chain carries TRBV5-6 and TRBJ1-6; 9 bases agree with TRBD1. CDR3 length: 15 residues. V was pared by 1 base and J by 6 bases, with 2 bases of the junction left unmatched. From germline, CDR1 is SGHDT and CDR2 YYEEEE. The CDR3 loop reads CASSLQTGGNSPLHF. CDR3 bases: TGTGCCAGCAGCTTGCAGACAGGGGGTAATTCACCCCTCCACTTT.

CDR3 DNA sequence: TGTGCCAGCAGATATGACAGGGCGGGTACTGAAGCTTTCTTT. This translates into CASRYDRAGTEAFF. V and J are TRBV28 and TRBJ1-1, with 7 positions matching TRBD1. Germline V lookup: CDR1 MDHEN, CDR2 SYDVKM. This CDR3 has 14 amino acids. After removal of 6 bases from V and 5 bases from J, the junction contained 9 bases not matched to a gene.

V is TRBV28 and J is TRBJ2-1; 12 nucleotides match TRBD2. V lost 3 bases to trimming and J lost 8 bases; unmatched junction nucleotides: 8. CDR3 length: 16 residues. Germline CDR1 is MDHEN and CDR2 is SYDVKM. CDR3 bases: TGTGCCAGCAGTTTTTGGGCTAGCGGGGGGGCGTATGAGCAGTTCTTC. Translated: CASSFWASGGAYEQFF. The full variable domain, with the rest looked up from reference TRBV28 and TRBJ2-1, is DVKVTQSSRYLVKRTGEKVFLECVQDMDHENMFWYRQDPGLGLRLIYFSYDVKMKEKGDIPEGYSVSREKKERFSLILESASTNQTSMYLCASSFWASGGAYEQFFGPGTRLTVL.

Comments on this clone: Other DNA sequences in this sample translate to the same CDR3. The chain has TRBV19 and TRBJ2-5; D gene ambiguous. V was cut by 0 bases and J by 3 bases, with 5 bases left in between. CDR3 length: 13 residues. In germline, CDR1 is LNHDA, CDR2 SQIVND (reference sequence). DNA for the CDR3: TGTGCCAGTAGTATAGACGGAGAAGAGACCCAGTACTTC. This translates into CASSIDGEETQYF. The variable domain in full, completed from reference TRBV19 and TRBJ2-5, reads DGGITQSPKYLFRKEGQNVTLSCEQNLNHDAMYWYRQDPGQGLRLIYYSQIVNDFQKGDIAEGYSVSREKKESFPLTVTSAQKNPTAFYLCASSIDGEETQYFGPGTRLLVL.

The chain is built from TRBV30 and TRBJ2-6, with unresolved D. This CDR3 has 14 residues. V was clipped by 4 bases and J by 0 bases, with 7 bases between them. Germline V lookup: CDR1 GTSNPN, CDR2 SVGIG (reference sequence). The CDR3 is CAWKSVSGANVLTF. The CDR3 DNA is TGTGCCTGGAAAAGTGTCTCTGGGGCCAACGTCCTGACTTTC.

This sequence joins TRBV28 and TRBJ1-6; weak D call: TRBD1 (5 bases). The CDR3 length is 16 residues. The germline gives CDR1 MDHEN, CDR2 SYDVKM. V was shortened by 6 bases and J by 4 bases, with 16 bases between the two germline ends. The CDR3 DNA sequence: TGTGCCAGCAGCTACATGGGGGGAGATTATAATTCACCCCTCCACTTT. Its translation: CASSYMGGDYNSPLHF. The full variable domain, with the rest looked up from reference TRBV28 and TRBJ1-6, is DVKVTQSSRYLVKRTGEKVFLECVQDMDHENMFWYRQDPGLGLRLIYFSYDVKMKEKGDIPEGYSVSREKKERFSLILESASTNQTSMYLCASSYMGGDYNSPLHFGNGTRLTVT.

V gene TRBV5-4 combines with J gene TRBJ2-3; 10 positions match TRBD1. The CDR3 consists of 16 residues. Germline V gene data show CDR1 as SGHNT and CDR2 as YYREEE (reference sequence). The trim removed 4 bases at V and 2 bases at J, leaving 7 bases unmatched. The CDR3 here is CASSGGDRGYTDTQYF. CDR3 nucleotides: TGTGCCAGCAGCGGTGGGGACAGGGGATACACAGATACGCAGTATTTT.

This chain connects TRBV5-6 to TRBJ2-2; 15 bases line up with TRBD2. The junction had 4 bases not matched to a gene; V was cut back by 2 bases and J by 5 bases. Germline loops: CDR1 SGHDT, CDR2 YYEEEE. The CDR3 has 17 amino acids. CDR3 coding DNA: TGTGCCAGCAGCTTCGGACTAGCGGGGGGGCTAACCGGGGAGCTGTTTTTT. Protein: CASSFGLAGGLTGELFF.